These 21 T cell receptor beta chains share one sample of origin, sequenced in a study of blood T cell repertoires in COVID-19. Some clones are missing from TCRdb's copy, which holds only in-frame ones; the method was immunoSEQ multiplex PCR. This table has about 190,000 clones, roughly 88% appearing once. Sample: peripheral blood. All receptors derive from a man older than 75 with COVID-19, enrolled during active disease.

The genes are TRBV5-1 and TRBJ1-4, with TRBD1 identical over 8 bases. CDR1 SGHRS and CDR2 YFSETQ come from the germline V gene. V lost 6 bases and J lost 5; bases outside the gene matches: 6. CDR3 length equals 14 residues. The CDR3 loop is CASTQQGANEKLFF. CDR3 DNA: TGCGCCAGCACCCAGCAGGGGGCGAATGAAAAACTGTTTTTT.

This clone turned up a few times. V usage is TRBV5-4 and J usage is TRBJ1-3; no firm D call. CDR3 size: 13 residues. The V and J ends lost 6 bases and 3 bases respectively, with 10 bases between them. Per germline, CDR1 SGHNT and CDR2 YYREEE (reference sequence). The CDR3 bases are TGTGCCAGCACCCAGGCAATTGGAAACACCATATATTTT. It specifies CASTQAIGNTIYF.

This rearrangement joins TRBV4-2 to TRBJ2-3; possibly TRBD2 for D (7 bases). V dropped 5 bases and J dropped 0 bases, with 15 bases sitting between them. Germline CDR1 is LGHNA and CDR2 is YNFKEQ. The CDR3 spans 16 residues. CDR3 loop: CASSSRPGGSTDTQYF. CDR3 DNA sequence: TGTGCCAGCAGCTCGCGGCCGGGGGGCAGCACAGATACGCAGTATTTT.

The V and J genes are TRBV5-1 and TRBJ2-1; 7 nucleotides agree with TRBD1. Looked up from germline, CDR1 is SGHRS and CDR2 is YFSETQ. V shed 0 bases, J shed 6 bases, and the junction held 9 bases outside the gene matches. This CDR3 is 16 amino acids long. The CDR3 nucleotides are TGCGCCAGCAGCTTGGGGCAGGGGGACGGCTCCAATGAGCAGTTCTTC. Translating gives CASSLGQGDGSNEQFF. Full variable domain (remainder filled in from reference TRBV5-1 and TRBJ2-1): KAGVTQTPRYLIKTRGQQVTLSCSPISGHRSVSWYQQTPGQGLQFLFEYFSETQRNKGNFPGRFSGRQFSNSRSEMNVSTLELGDSALYLCASSLGQGDGSNEQFFGPGTRLTVL.

The J gene is TRBJ2-2, the V gene TRBV27; perhaps TRBD1 as D (6 bases). CDR1 is MNHEY and CDR2 is SMNVEV in the germline V gene (reference sequence). Deletions cut 8 bases from V and 6 bases from J, with 10 bases between. The CDR3 covers 12 residues. CDR3 protein: CASRTGPGELFF. CDR3 DNA: TGTGCCAGCCGTACAGGGCCCGGGGAGCTGTTTTTT.

The CDR3 here is CASSQWAETQYF. CDR3 nucleotides: TGTGCCAGCAGCCAATGGGCGGAGACCCAGTACTTC. The chain employs TRBV3-1 (or the pseudogene TRBV3-2) and TRBJ2-5; no clear D. The CDR3 spans 12 residues. V was clipped by 2 bases and J by 5 bases, with 6 bases between them. Germline lookup yields CDR1 LGHDT and CDR2 YNNKEL (reference sequence).

This chain links TRBV19 with TRBJ1-2; 7 nucleotides agree with TRBD1. Germline V gives CDR1 LNHDA, CDR2 SQIVND (reference sequence). The CDR3 contains 14 residues. V lost 3 bases and J lost 3; bases outside the gene matches: 4. CDR3 sequence: CASSIRGGDYGYTF. The CDR3 DNA follows: TGTGCCAGTAGTATCCGAGGGGGCGACTATGGCTACACCTTC.

The rearrangement uses TRBV6-4 and TRBJ2-6; 13 nucleotides match TRBD2. The CDR3 spans 17 residues. CDR1 is MRHNA, CDR2 SNTAGT, per germline. V dropped 6 bases and J dropped 3; count of bases not matched to a gene: 5. In nucleotides, the CDR3 is TGTGCCAGCAGCAGGACTAGCGGGGGTAGTGGGGCCAACGTCCTGACTTTC. As protein: CASSRTSGGSGANVLTF.

J is TRBJ1-2 and V is TRBV3-1 (or the pseudogene TRBV3-2), with D hard to call. This CDR3 is built from 16 residues. CDR1 and CDR2 (germline): LGHDT, YNNKEL (reference sequence). Trimming pared 0 bases from V and 6 bases from J, leaving 17 bases between. For the CDR3, the DNA is TGTGCCAGCAGCCAAGATCTAAGAGGAGATTACCATGGCTACACCTTC. Its protein product is CASSQDLRGDYHGYTF.

The CDR3: CASSPRSGQGNTQYF. The DNA of the CDR3 is TGTGCCAGCAGCCCTCGATCGGGACAGGGAAATACGCAGTATTTT. The J gene is TRBJ2-3, the V gene TRBV7-3; 9 bases match TRBD1. The CDR3 has 15 residues. Per the germline V gene, CDR1 is SGHTA and CDR2 is FQGTGA. V shed 5 bases, J shed 7 bases, and the junction held 10 bases outside the gene matches.

The chain carries TRBV6-1 and TRBJ1-5; the D is unclear. The CDR3 has 14 amino acids. The V end was cut by 4 bases, the J end by 7 bases, with 14 bases between. CDR1 is MNHNS, CDR2 SASEGT, per germline. Here the CDR3 reads CASSVRERGQPQHF. The DNA for the CDR3 is TGTGCCAGCAGTGTAAGGGAACGCGGGCAGCCCCAGCATTTT.

This chain connects TRBV7-3 to TRBJ1-6; 7 nucleotides agree with TRBD1. Trimming at V came to 5 bases and at J to 8 bases, leaving 6 bases not matched to a gene. CDR1 SGHTA and CDR2 FQGTGA come from the germline V gene. CDR3 size: 14 residues. Here the CDR3 reads CASSRQGVDSPLHF. The CDR3 bases are TGTGCCAGCAGCCGACAGGGTGTGGATTCACCCCTCCACTTT. Together with reference TRBV7-3 and TRBJ1-6, the CDR3 gives the full variable domain: GAGVSQTPSNKVTEKGKYVELRCDPISGHTALYWYRQSLGQGPEFLIYFQGTGAADDSGLPNDRFFAVRPEGSVSTLKIQRTERGDSAVYLCASSRQGVDSPLHFGNGTRLTVT.

The chain uses TRBV9 and TRBJ1-6; a weak D match, TRBD1 (5 bases). Trimming pared 0 bases from V and 7 bases from J, leaving 11 bases between. Germline V gene lookup returns CDR1 SGDLS and CDR2 YYNGEE. The CDR3 sequence is 15 residues long. The CDR3 sequence: CASSVAPTVNSPLHF. For the CDR3, the DNA is TGTGCCAGCAGCGTAGCCCCGACAGTGAATTCACCCCTCCACTTT. Full variable domain (remainder filled in from reference TRBV9 and TRBJ1-6): DSGVTQTPKHLITATGQRVTLRCSPRSGDLSVYWYQQSLDQGLQFLIQYYNGEERAKGNILERFSAQQFPDLHSELNLSSLELGDSALYFCASSVAPTVNSPLHFGNGTRLTVT.

This clone was seen more than once but under ten times. The genes are TRBV6-5 and TRBJ2-7; 8 nucleotides match TRBD1. V gave up 8 bases and J gave up 4 bases; unmatched junction bases: 7. The CDR3 is 13 residues long. Germline V gene sequence: CDR1 MNHEY, CDR2 SVGAGI. CDR3 sequence reads: CASEYRGFYEQYF. CDR3 sequence (DNA): TGTGCCAGCGAGTACAGGGGGTTTTACGAGCAGTACTTC.

J is TRBJ1-6 and V is TRBV9; D is ambiguous. Trimming took 3 bases from V and 6 from J, leaving 7 bases between them. The CDR3 runs 13 residues. Germline CDR1 SGDLS, CDR2 YYNGEE. The CDR3: CASSAQSNSPLHF. The CDR3 bases are TGTGCCAGCAGCGCACAGAGTAATTCACCCCTCCACTTT.

This chain connects TRBV19 to TRBJ2-7; 8 bases line up with TRBD2. Trimming at V came to 11 bases and at J to 6 bases, leaving 21 bases not matched to a gene. The CDR3 runs 16 residues. CDR1 and CDR2 (germline): LNHDA, SQIVND (reference sequence). CDR3 sequence: CAGGWAPGTSGAEQYF. The CDR3 bases are TGTGCCGGCGGATGGGCGCCCGGGACTAGTGGGGCCGAGCAGTACTTC.

The V and J genes are TRBV19 and TRBJ2-3; TRBD1 might be the D (6 bases). V dropped 4 bases and J dropped 4 bases, with 12 bases sitting between them. The germline gives CDR1 LNHDA, CDR2 SQIVND (reference sequence). The length of the CDR3 is 14 residues. The CDR3 nucleotides are TGTGCCAGTAGTACCTCTTACAGGGCAGATACGCAGTATTTT. It yields the protein CASSTSYRADTQYF.

This clone was observed a single time. The chain combines TRBV7-9 with TRBJ2-1; D is uncertain. The V end lost 7 bases, the J end lost 6 bases, and 16 bases lay between the germline ends. The germline CDR1 and CDR2 sequences are SEHNR and FQNEAQ (reference sequence). The CDR3 length is 14 residues. The CDR3 sequence is CASTPQPVGNEQFF. DNA for the CDR3: TGTGCCAGCACCCCCCAACCCGTCGGCAATGAGCAGTTCTTC.

The chain is built from TRBV24-1 and TRBJ1-2, with 7 nucleotides matching TRBD1. With 0 bases clipped from V and 2 bases from J, the junction kept 5 bases outside the gene matches. CDR1 is KGHDR and CDR2 is SFDVKD in the germline V gene. The CDR3 runs to 16 residues. The CDR3 DNA reads as TGTGCCACCAGTGATTTGGGAGGGGGCACGAACTATGGCTACACCTTC. This translates into CATSDLGGGTNYGYTF.

This rearrangement joins TRBV7-2 to TRBJ1-6; D remains unclear. The germline CDR1 and CDR2 sequences are SGHTA and FQGNSA. Deletions cut 2 bases from V and 11 bases from J, with 10 bases between. The CDR3 totals 13 residues. Here the CDR3 DNA reads TGTGCCAGCAGCTTAACCCGGGATCCACCCCTCCACTTT. Protein sequence: CASSLTRDPPLHF.

Of note for this clone: This CDR3 is also generated by other DNA sequences in the sample. V is TRBV7-3 and J is TRBJ2-2, with a possible D match to TRBD1 (6 bases). The CDR3 has 12 amino acids. Trimming left V 5 bases short and J 7 bases short, with 8 bases between. Germline CDR1 SGHTA, CDR2 FQGTGA. The CDR3 sequence is CASSQQGGELFF. The DNA for the CDR3 is TGTGCCAGCAGCCAACAGGGCGGGGAGCTGTTTTTT.